Listed below are T cell receptor beta chains from one sample, sequenced in a study of response to subunit inactivated influenza vaccine. TCRdb re-derived calls from the RT-PCR reads in MiXCR, one entry per CDR3 protein. This table has 300,000 to 350,000 distinct CDR3 sequences, around 20% appearing once. Material: PBMCs from blood, obtained roughly 20 months after vaccination. These TCRs come from a man aged 45 to 75 who received an inactivated influenza vaccine. The CDR3 runs from the conserved cysteine through the conserved F or W. Fields, in order: D gene, V gene, clone size, J gene, CDR3 protein, CDR3 DNA. D genes are given only for firm matches. Not every row has a clone size; where given, it reads once, few, many or a size class.

>NA|TRBV20-1|few|TRBJ2-7
CSAVGGSYEQYF
TGCAGTGCTGTCGGGGGCTCCTACGAGCAGTACTTC
>NA|TRBV7-2|NA|TRBJ2-7
CASKEAGSSYEQYF
TGTGCTTCGAAAGAGGCAGGGAGTTCCTACGAGCAGTACTTC
>NA|TRBV9|NA|TRBJ2-5
CASSVQGGTRETQYF
TGTGCCAGCAGCGTACAGGGAGGAACTAGAGAGACCCAGTACTTC
>TRBD1|TRBV6-2/TRBV6-3|NA|TRBJ2-7
CASSYAGDREGYEQYF
TGTGCCAGCAGTTACGCCGGGGACAGGGAGGGCTACGAGCAGTACTTC
>NA|TRBV28|NA|TRBJ1-1
CASSLRQVSEAFF
TGTGCCAGCAGTTTACGCCAGGTCTCCGAAGCTTTCTTT
>TRBD2|TRBV4-1|NA|TRBJ2-1
CASSQDLGLAGLTQFF
TGCGCCAGCAGCCAAGATCTGGGACTAGCGGGGTTGACGCAGTTCTTC
>NA|TRBV20-1|many|TRBJ1-2
CSARDSQGPYGYTF
TGCAGTGCTAGAGATTCCCAGGGGCCGTATGGCTACACCTTC
>NA|TRBV6-2/TRBV6-3|few|TRBJ1-1
CASSYGMNTEAFF
TGTGCCAGCAGTTACGGGATGAACACTGAAGCTTTCTTT
>TRBD1|TRBV7-9|NA|TRBJ1-3
CASSLRTGHGNTIYF
TGTGCCAGCAGCTTAAGGACAGGGCATGGAAACACCATATATTTT
>NA|TRBV7-9|few|TRBJ1-1
CASSSQRGTEAFF
TGTGCCAGCAGCTCTCAACGAGGCACTGAAGCTTTCTTT
>TRBD1|TRBV5-1|NA|TRBJ2-6
CASSGPGQSLSGANVLTF
TGCGCCAGCAGCGGTCCGGGACAGTCCCTCTCTGGGGCCAACGTCCTGACTTTC
>TRBD2|TRBV20-1|NA|TRBJ2-7
CSARGGLAVYEQYF
TGCAGTGCTAGGGGGGGACTAGCGGTTTACGAGCAGTACTTC
>NA|TRBV19|NA|TRBJ2-2
CASSIAGRAGELFF
TGTGCCAGTAGTATAGCAGGTCGGGCCGGGGAGCTGTTTTTT
>TRBD2|TRBV6-5|few|TRBJ2-1
CASSYGLAVPGAEQFF
TGTGCCAGCAGTTACGGGCTAGCGGTCCCTGGGGCCGAGCAGTTCTTC
>NA|TRBV4-1|few|TRBJ2-2
CASSPYSGRPYTGELFF
TGCGCCAGCAGCCCATATAGCGGCAGACCATACACCGGGGAGCTGTTTTTT
>TRBD1|TRBV20-1|few|TRBJ1-2
CSARVDRVAYGYTF
TGCAGTGCTAGAGTGGACAGGGTGGCGTATGGCTACACCTTC
>NA|TRBV12-3/TRBV12-4|few|TRBJ2-2
CASSFRGNGELFF
TGTGCCAGCAGTTTTCGGGGTAACGGGGAGCTGTTTTTT
>NA|TRBV28|many|TRBJ1-1
CASSLYGGTTEAFF
TGTGCCAGCAGTTTATATGGCGGGACCACTGAAGCTTTCTTT
>NA|TRBV5-1|few|TRBJ2-1
CASSLAYTGGWNEQFF
TGCGCCAGCAGCTTGGCCTACACCGGGGGCTGGAATGAGCAGTTCTTC
>NA|TRBV6-2/TRBV6-3|few|TRBJ1-1
CASSYSTPINTEAFF
TGTGCCAGCAGTTACTCGACCCCGATTAACACTGAAGCTTTCTTT
>NA|TRBV12-3/TRBV12-4|NA|TRBJ2-2
CASSRDTESGELFF
TGTGCCAGCAGTAGGGACACCGAATCCGGGGAGCTGTTTTTT
>NA|TRBV7-3|NA|TRBJ2-1
CASSLTVGRLYNEQFF
TGTGCCAGCAGCTTAACTGTGGGGCGGCTATACAATGAGCAGTTCTTC
>NA|TRBV10-3|few|TRBJ2-7
CAIGTNSYEQYF
TGTGCCATCGGGACAAACTCCTACGAGCAGTACTTC
>NA|TRBV28|NA|TRBJ1-6
CASSLRPGGGSPLHF
TGTGCCAGCAGTTTAAGGCCGGGGGGAGGGTCACCCCTCCACTTT
>NA|TRBV29-1|NA|TRBJ1-1
CSVEDYPGITEAFF
TGCAGCGTTGAAGATTATCCAGGGATAACTGAAGCTTTCTTT
>NA|TRBV29-1|NA|TRBJ2-2
CSGFANTGELFF
TGCAGCGGGTTCGCGAACACCGGGGAGCTGTTTTTT
>NA|TRBV6-1|few|TRBJ2-3
CASRKGVSTDTQYF
TGTGCCAGCAGGAAGGGGGTATCCACAGATACGCAGTATTTT
>NA|TRBV4-2|many|TRBJ1-5
CASSQEPDSNQPQHF
TGTGCCAGCAGCCAAGAACCGGATAGCAATCAGCCCCAGCATTTT
>NA|TRBV4-3|NA|TRBJ2-1
CASSQDFDGSYNEQFF
TGCGCCAGCAGCCAAGATTTCGACGGGTCCTACAATGAGCAGTTCTTC
>NA|TRBV7-8|NA|TRBJ2-2
CASSLVRSRINTGELFF
TGTGCCAGCAGCTTAGTGCGGAGCAGGATCAACACCGGGGAGCTGTTTTTT
>NA|TRBV15|NA|TRBJ1-1
CATSRVRGLNTEAFF
TGTGCCACCAGCAGAGTGAGAGGATTGAACACTGAAGCTTTCTTT
>NA|TRBV3-1|many|TRBJ1-2
CASSFSNYGYTF
TGTGCCAGCAGCTTTTCTAACTATGGCTACACCTTC
>NA|TRBV4-1|NA|TRBJ1-5
CASSQEYNQPQHF
TGCGCCAGCAGCCAAGAGTACAATCAGCCCCAGCATTTT
>NA|TRBV11-2|few|TRBJ1-4
CASSSKRQSTNEKLFF
TGTGCCAGCAGCTCTAAGCGACAGTCAACTAATGAAAAACTGTTTTTT
>NA|TRBV15|many|TRBJ1-2
CATSRAGSELRSYTF
TGTGCCACCAGCAGAGCCGGCTCTGAGCTTAGAAGCTACACCTTC
>TRBD2|TRBV11-2|NA|TRBJ2-5
CASMHGTSGLQETQYF
TGTGCCAGCATGCACGGGACTAGCGGGCTTCAAGAGACCCAGTACTTC
>NA|TRBV11-2|NA|TRBJ1-6
CASSFLLKQGSGYNSPLHF
TGTGCCAGCAGCTTCCTCCTCAAACAGGGAAGTGGGTATAATTCACCCCTCCACTTT
>NA|TRBV19|NA|TRBJ2-1
CASSIPGSPYNEQFF
TGTGCCAGTAGTATTCCAGGGAGTCCTTACAATGAGCAGTTCTTC
>NA|TRBV25-1|few|TRBJ1-6
CASRQGGKSPLHF
TGTGCCAGCAGACAGGGAGGCAAGTCACCCCTCCACTTT
>NA|TRBV30|NA|TRBJ1-1
CAWSVGTPRQGIAEAFF
TGTGCCTGGAGTGTCGGGACCCCCCGGCAGGGTATCGCTGAAGCTTTCTTT
>NA|TRBV20-1|few|TRBJ1-2
CSARDPRGARYGYTF
TGCAGTGCTAGAGATCCCAGGGGTGCGCGCTATGGCTACACCTTC
>TRBD1|TRBV28|few|TRBJ1-3
CASSQPGQGVGNTIYF
TGTGCCAGCAGTCAACCGGGACAGGGGGTTGGAAACACCATATATTTT